The 7 T cell receptor beta chains given below trace back to one sample, sequenced in a study of T cell responses to AZD1222 COVID-19 vaccine. The protocol was immunoSEQ multiplex PCR, while the TCRdb copy is restricted to in-frame clones and leaves out a portion. The sample records some 140,000 clones, about 87% being singletons. This specimen consisted of peripheral blood, obtained on day 0 of AZD1222 vaccination. The receptors were sampled from an adult in good health.

The chain employs TRBV13 and TRBJ1-1; possible D gene TRBD1, 5 bases. The germline gives CDR1 PRHDT, CDR2 FYEKMQ (reference sequence). V was shortened by 1 base and J by 10 bases, with 19 bases between the two germline ends. This CDR3 has 15 amino acids. CDR3 DNA sequence: TGTGCCAGCAGCTTAGAGGGGAGTGTCGTTTCTAGAGCTTTCTTT. Amino acids: CASSLEGSVVSRAFF.

V usage is TRBV19 and J usage is TRBJ1-1; 8 bases agree with TRBD1. CDR3 length: 19 amino acids. V was clipped by 7 bases and J by 0 bases; unmatched bases: 19. Germline V lookup: CDR1 LNHDA, CDR2 SQIVND (reference sequence). CDR3 in amino acids: CASIQDRGVFRMLNTEAFF. CDR3 in DNA: TGTGCCAGTATCCAAGACAGGGGCGTTTTTCGGATGCTGAACACTGAAGCTTTCTTT.

This clone was seen just once. The J gene is TRBJ1-2, the V gene TRBV5-5; no firm D call. Per germline, CDR1 SGHKS and CDR2 YYEKEE (reference sequence). The CDR3 sequence is 13 residues long. V gave up 3 bases and J gave up 6 bases, with 12 bases separating them. The CDR3 spells CASSSGYTNGYTF. CDR3 DNA: TGTGCCAGCAGCTCGGGATATACAAATGGCTACACCTTC.

The chain links TRBV28 to TRBJ1-1, with 7 positions matching TRBD1. The CDR3 contains 17 residues. CDR1 is MDHEN, CDR2 SYDVKM, per germline. The J segment lost 7 bases and the V segment lost 5 bases, leaving 19 bases of the junction unmatched. The CDR3 reads CASSTKNQGRGLVEAFF. The CDR3 DNA reads TGTGCCAGCAGTACTAAAAATCAGGGCAGGGGGTTGGTTGAAGCTTTCTTT.

The J gene is TRBJ1-1, the V gene TRBV9; 11 positions agree with TRBD1. The CDR3 sequence is 15 residues long. The V gene's germline CDR1 is SGDLS and CDR2 YYNGEE. V lost 3 bases to trimming and J lost 5 bases; unmatched junction nucleotides: 6. In DNA, the CDR3 is TGTGCCAGCAGCGCGGCAGGACAGGGGGCGACTGAAGCTTTCTTT. It yields the protein CASSAAGQGATEAFF. Supplemented by reference TRBV9 and TRBJ1-1, the full variable domain reads DSGVTQTPKHLITATGQRVTLRCSPRSGDLSVYWYQQSLDQGLQFLIQYYNGEERAKGNILERFSAQQFPDLHSELNLSSLELGDSALYFCASSAAGQGATEAFFGQGTRLTVV.

The rearrangement joins TRBV4-2 to TRBJ1-1; TRBD1 agrees at 8 bases. CDR1 and CDR2 (germline): LGHNA, YNFKEQ. Trimming removed 4 bases from V and 3 bases from J; junction bases left unmatched: 10. This CDR3 is built from 16 residues. This chain's CDR3 is CASSPYLGQGDTEAFF. DNA for the CDR3: TGTGCCAGCAGCCCTTACCTAGGACAGGGTGACACTGAAGCTTTCTTT.

This chain links TRBV9 with TRBJ2-7; D gene uncertain. CDR3 length equals 15 residues. V was shortened by 0 bases and J by 0 bases, with 10 bases between the two germline ends. From germline, CDR1 is SGDLS and CDR2 YYNGEE. CDR3 region: CASSVGPFNSYEQYF. The CDR3 DNA is TGTGCCAGCAGCGTAGGGCCCTTCAACTCCTACGAGCAGTACTTC.